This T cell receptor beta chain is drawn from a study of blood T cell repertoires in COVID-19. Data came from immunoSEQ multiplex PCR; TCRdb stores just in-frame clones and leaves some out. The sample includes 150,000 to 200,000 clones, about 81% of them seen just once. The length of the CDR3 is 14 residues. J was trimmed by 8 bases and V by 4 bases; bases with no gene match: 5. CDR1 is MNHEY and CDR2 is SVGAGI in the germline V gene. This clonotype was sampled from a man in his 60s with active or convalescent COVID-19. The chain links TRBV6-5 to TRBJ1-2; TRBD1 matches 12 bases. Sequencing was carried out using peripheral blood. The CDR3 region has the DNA TGTGCCAGCAGTTTGGGACAGGGGGCTTGGGGCTACACCTTC. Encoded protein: CASSLGQGAWGYTF.